The TCR beta chain under discussion was sequenced for a study of blood T cell repertoires in COVID-19. The wider study: COVID-19 samples from acute and convalescent phases originated in the United States, Italy and Spain. The cDNA or gDNA used as material had been derived from T cells, B-cell-depleted T cells, or PBMCs.

CDR1 is SGHTA and CDR2 is FQGNSA in the germline V gene. V shed 7 bases and J 8 bases; nucleotides not matched to a gene: 3. This CDR3 has 13 amino acids. Original methodology: Amplification with reference gene primers provided the estimates of nucleated cell counts. Clones were sequenced by immunoSEQ multiplex PCR, and TCRdb holds only the in-frame ones, with some missing. The V and J calls and clone size were taken over from that table, and D and trimming were inferred from the DNA. The sample contains 45,000 to 70,000 clones, around four fifths of which appear only once. This TCR was sampled from a woman older than 75 with acute or convalescent COVID-19. This chain connects TRBV7-2 to TRBJ1-6; 9 bases are a match to TRBD1. The sample consisted of peripheral blood. The DNA of the CDR3 is TGTGCCAGCAAAACAGGGGGCGATTCACCCCTCCACTTT. It is translated as CASKTGGDSPLHF.